This T cell receptor beta chain comes out of a study of cytomegalovirus exposure and HLA in healthy donors. CDR3 length equals 15 residues. V was shortened by 6 bases and J by 2 bases, with 16 bases between the two germline ends. Germline V lookup: CDR1 MNHEY, CDR2 SMNVEV (reference sequence). PCR was performed using 60 Vbeta and 13 Jbeta primers. Here immunoSEQ multiplex PCR was the method, and the copy in TCRdb shows in-frame clones only, minus some. The sample holds 150,000 or so clones; about 73% are singletons and the top ten take under 3%. The receptor was derived from a man in his forties in good health and CMV-seropositive. This chain joins TRBV27 and TRBJ1-1; possible D gene TRBD1, 6 bases. Sequenced: PBMCs. The CDR3 sequence is CASSKQGRLNTEAFF. Written as DNA, the CDR3 is TGTGCCAGCAGCAAACAGGGACGCCTTAACACTGAAGCTTTCTTT.